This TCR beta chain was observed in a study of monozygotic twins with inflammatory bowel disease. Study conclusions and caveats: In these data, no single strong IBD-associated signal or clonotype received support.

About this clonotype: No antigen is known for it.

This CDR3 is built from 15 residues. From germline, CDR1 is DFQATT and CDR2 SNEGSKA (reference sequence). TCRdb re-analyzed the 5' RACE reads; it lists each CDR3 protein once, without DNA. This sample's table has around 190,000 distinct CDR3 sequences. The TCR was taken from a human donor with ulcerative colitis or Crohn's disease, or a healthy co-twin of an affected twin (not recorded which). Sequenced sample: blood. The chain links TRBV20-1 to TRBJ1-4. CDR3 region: CSARDLAGQDEKLFF.